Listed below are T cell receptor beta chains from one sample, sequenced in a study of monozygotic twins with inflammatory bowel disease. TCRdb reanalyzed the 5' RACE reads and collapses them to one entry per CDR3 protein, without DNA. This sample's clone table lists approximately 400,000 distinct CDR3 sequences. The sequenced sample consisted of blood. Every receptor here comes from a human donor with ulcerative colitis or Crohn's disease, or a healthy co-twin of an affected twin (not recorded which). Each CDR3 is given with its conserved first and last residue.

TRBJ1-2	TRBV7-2	CASSLEQGPNYGYTF
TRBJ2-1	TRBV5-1	CASSLGGPINEQFF
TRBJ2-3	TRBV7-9	CASSLSAGDTQYF
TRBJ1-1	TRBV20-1	CSARDLGQLNTEAFF
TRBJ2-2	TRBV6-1	CASSNWLGYGELFF
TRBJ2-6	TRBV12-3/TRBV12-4	CAGSFTGGLSPGANVLTF
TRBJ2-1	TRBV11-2	CASSSLAGTYNEQFF
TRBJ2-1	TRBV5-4	CASSLFRGNEQFF
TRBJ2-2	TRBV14	CASSQAGGRNTGELFF
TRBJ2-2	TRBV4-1	CASSQVPGAGTGELFF
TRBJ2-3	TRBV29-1	CSVGTGTGMDTQYF
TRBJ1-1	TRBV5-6	CASSLWWNTEAFF
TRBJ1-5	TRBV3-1	CASSPSSGANQPQHF
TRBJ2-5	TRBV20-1	CSASDWKGETQYF
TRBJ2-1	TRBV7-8	CASSPRTGSYNEQFF
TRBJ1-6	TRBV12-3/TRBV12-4	CASSFPDRVYSPLHF
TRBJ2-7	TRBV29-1	CSVGGGPGQGKVYEQYF
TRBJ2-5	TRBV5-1	CASSFDRADVGETQYF
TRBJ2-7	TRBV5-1	CASSHGLAVSYEQYF
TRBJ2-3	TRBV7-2	CASSNPEGGQYF
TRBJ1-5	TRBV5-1	CASSLDGSQVVAQHF
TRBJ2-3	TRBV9	CASSPATSGGFYTQYF
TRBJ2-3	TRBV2	CASSEAPRDYTQYF
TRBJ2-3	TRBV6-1	CASRETSGRDTQYF
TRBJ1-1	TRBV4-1	CASSRGMVPGNTEAFF
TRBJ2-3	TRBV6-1	CASTDATLLSDTQYF
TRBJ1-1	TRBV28	CASKDGGAGAEAFF
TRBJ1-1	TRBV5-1	CASTRTGSQADTEAFF
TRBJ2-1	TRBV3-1	CASSLGTGGRGEQFF
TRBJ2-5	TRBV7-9	CASSLARGVAQETQYF
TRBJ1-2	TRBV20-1	CSATTGYGYTF
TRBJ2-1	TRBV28	CASKRLAGPFEQFF
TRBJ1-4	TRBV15	CATSKNRVGTNEKLFF
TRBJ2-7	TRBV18	CASSPPEFGIHEQYF
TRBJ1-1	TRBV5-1	CASSLGGQVEAFF
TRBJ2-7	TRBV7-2	CASSLVPSLAGGYEQYF
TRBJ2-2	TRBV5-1	CASSLKRFGELFF
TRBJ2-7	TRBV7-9	CASSTRDRATYEQYF
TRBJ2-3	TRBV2	CASSAIAGVITDTQYF
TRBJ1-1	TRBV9	CASSPTGIEAFF
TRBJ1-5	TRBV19	CASSRTGIQPQHF
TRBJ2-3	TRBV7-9	CASSFRDAGDHTDTQYF
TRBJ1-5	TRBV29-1	CSAGQVNQPQHF
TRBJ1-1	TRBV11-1	CASSPVHTEAFF
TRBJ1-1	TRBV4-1	CASSQTTGGTEAFF
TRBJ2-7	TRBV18	CASSPLSQSEQYF
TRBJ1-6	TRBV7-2	CASSLRSDRNSPLHF
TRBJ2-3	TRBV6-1	CASTSGLTGYF